These T cell receptor beta chains were read from a single sample in a study of cytomegalovirus exposure and HLA in healthy donors. Clones were read by immunoSEQ multiplex PCR, and TCRdb kept only the in-frame ones, dropping some. The table has 95,000 to 150,000 clones, roughly 79% seen once. The sequenced sample was PBMCs. These receptors were obtained from a woman in her 40s in good health and CMV-seronegative. CDR3s include the opening cysteine and the closing phenylalanine or tryptophan. The order of the fields is V gene, D gene, J gene, clone size, CDR3 protein, CDR3 DNA. A D gene is named only where the DNA matches it firmly. Not every row has a clone size; where given, it reads once, few, many or a size class.

>TRBV9|NA|TRBJ2-7|NA
CASSVGQANEQYF
TGTGCCAGCAGCGTAGGGCAGGCGAACGAGCAGTACTTC
>TRBV6-5|TRBD1|TRBJ1-2|NA
CASSYSTGTIYGYTF
TGTGCCAGCAGTTACTCGACAGGGACGATTTATGGCTACACCTTC
>TRBV27|TRBD2|TRBJ2-2|once
CASSISGSGTGELFF
TGTGCCAGCAGCATTAGCGGGAGCGGCACCGGGGAGCTGTTTTTT
>TRBV29-1|TRBD2|TRBJ2-2|NA
CSVEARGGAAGELFF
TGCAGCGTTGAGGCGCGCGGGGGGGCCGCCGGGGAGCTGTTTTTT
>TRBV28|NA|TRBJ2-2|NA
CASSPRGGYHTGELFF
TGTGCCAGCAGTCCTAGGGGGGGATATCACACCGGGGAGCTGTTTTTT
>TRBV7-2|NA|TRBJ1-5|NA
CASSLQNNQPQHF
TGTGCCAGCAGCTTACAAAATAATCAGCCCCAGCATTTT
>TRBV7-9|NA|TRBJ1-2|NA
CASSLDSHYGYTF
TGTGCCAGCAGCTTAGACAGCCACTATGGCTACACCTTC
>TRBV9|TRBD2|TRBJ2-1|NA
CASSVWGGNEQFF
TGTGCCAGCAGCGTATGGGGGGGCAATGAGCAGTTCTTC
>TRBV6-1|TRBD1|TRBJ1-2|NA
CASRQTGVSSYGYTF
TGTGCCAGCAGGCAAACAGGGGTGTCTTCCTATGGCTACACCTTC
>TRBV23-1|NA|TRBJ1-3|NA
CASSQSGSRCSGNTIYF
TGCGCCAGCAGTCAATCGGGCAGCAGGTGCTCTGGAAACACCATATATTTT
>TRBV10-3|NA|TRBJ2-7|few
CAISEGPEQYF
TGTGCCATCAGTGAGGGCCCCGAGCAGTACTTC
>TRBV5-4|TRBD2|TRBJ2-1|NA
CASSPEAGGGNEQFF
TGTGCCAGCAGCCCGGAGGCGGGAGGTGGCAATGAGCAGTTCTTC
>TRBV9|NA|TRBJ1-2|NA
CASSVTGNYGYTF
TGTGCCAGCAGCGTAACAGGGAACTATGGCTACACCTTC
>TRBV30|NA|TRBJ1-2|once
CAWSVSWGYTF
TGTGCCTGGAGCGTTAGCTGGGGCTACACCTTC
>TRBV6-5|NA|TRBJ1-1|NA
CASSYSGGLNTEAFF
TGTGCCAGCAGTTACTCCGGCGGGCTGAACACTGAAGCTTTCTTT
>TRBV4-1|NA|TRBJ2-5|NA
CASSQDPPGVGETQYF
TGCGCCAGCAGCCAAGACCCCCCGGGAGTGGGGGAGACCCAGTACTTC
>TRBV9|TRBD2|TRBJ2-1|NA
CASSVRTRASGHLYNEQFF
TGTGCCAGCAGCGTACGGACTAGAGCTAGCGGGCACCTTTACAATGAGCAGTTCTTC
>TRBV28|TRBD1|TRBJ1-2|once
CASSLGQVYGYTF
TGTGCCAGCAGTTTGGGACAGGTCTATGGCTACACCTTC
>TRBV23-1|TRBD1|TRBJ2-1|once
CASSQILRDRAVQEQFF
TGCGCCAGCAGTCAGATCCTCCGGGACAGGGCGGTGCAGGAGCAGTTCTTC
>TRBV27|NA|TRBJ2-7|NA
CASSLSSGAYEQYF
TGTGCCAGCAGTCTAAGCTCAGGGGCCTACGAGCAGTACTTC
>TRBV11-2|TRBD1|TRBJ1-4|NA
CASSARGRNEKLFF
TGTGCCAGCAGCGCCAGGGGGCGAAATGAAAAACTGTTTTTT
>TRBV4-3|NA|TRBJ2-1|NA
CASSQDSASGGYNEQFF
TGCGCCAGCAGCCAAGATTCGGCCAGCGGAGGATACAATGAGCAGTTCTTC
>TRBV7-2|NA|TRBJ2-1|NA
CASSSNRVSNNEQFF
TGTGCCAGCAGCTCGAACAGGGTCTCCAACAATGAGCAGTTCTTC
>TRBV15|TRBD1|TRBJ2-7|NA
CATSKPGGRDEQYF
TGTGCCACCAGCAAACCAGGGGGTCGGGACGAGCAGTACTTC
>TRBV6-5|NA|TRBJ1-6|NA
CASRPKINRNSPLHF
TGTGCCAGCAGACCCAAGATAAACAGGAATTCACCCCTCCACTTT
>TRBV19|NA|TRBJ1-5|once
CASSGQNQPQHF
TGTGCCAGTAGTGGCCAGAATCAGCCCCAGCATTTT
>TRBV7-6|NA|TRBJ2-7|NA
CASSLSLSGHYEQYF
TGTGCCAGCAGCTTATCCCTAAGCGGGCACTACGAGCAGTACTTC
>TRBV7-9|TRBD2|TRBJ2-7|NA
CASSWSGGANEQYF
TGTGCCAGCAGCTGGAGCGGGGGGGCTAACGAGCAGTACTTC
>TRBV4-2|TRBD2|TRBJ2-7|NA
CASSQSGLAGSDEQYF
TGTGCCAGCAGCCAATCGGGACTAGCGGGATCTGACGAGCAGTACTTC
>TRBV5-6|NA|TRBJ2-1|NA
CASSFWKNQEPGEQFF
TGTGCCAGCAGCTTTTGGAAAAACCAAGAGCCAGGTGAGCAGTTCTTC
>TRBV6-5|TRBD1|TRBJ1-2|NA
CASRADRGSSGYTF
TGTGCCAGCAGAGCAGACAGGGGATCATCTGGCTACACCTTC
>TRBV18|TRBD1|TRBJ2-7|NA
CASSDGTGVYEQYF
TGTGCCAGCTCAGATGGGACAGGGGTCTACGAGCAGTACTTC
>TRBV4-3|NA|TRBJ1-1|NA
CASSQELENTEAFF
TGCGCCAGCAGCCAAGAATTAGAGAACACTGAAGCTTTCTTT
>TRBV28|TRBD2|TRBJ2-5|NA
CASSFKRELSETQYF
TGTGCCAGCAGTTTCAAGCGGGAGCTGTCCGAGACCCAGTACTTC
>TRBV11-2|TRBD1|TRBJ1-2|NA
CASSFLPDRGYGYTF
TGTGCCAGCAGCTTCTTACCCGACAGGGGCTATGGCTACACCTTC
>TRBV18|TRBD1|TRBJ1-1|NA
CASSPWTGGRGTEAFF
TGTGCCAGCTCACCTTGGACAGGGGGCCGGGGGACTGAAGCTTTCTTT
>TRBV4-1|NA|TRBJ2-7|NA
CASSQDPGFPVTYEQYF
TGCGCCAGCAGCCAAGACCCAGGGTTCCCAGTAACCTACGAGCAGTACTTC
>TRBV25-1|TRBD1|TRBJ1-2|NA
CASSKGQDYGYTF
TGTGCCAGCAGTAAGGGACAGGACTATGGCTACACCTTC
>TRBV27|NA|TRBJ1-5|once
CASSTRGANQPQHF
TGTGCCAGCAGCACCCGGGGAGCCAATCAGCCCCAGCATTTT
>TRBV4-2|NA|TRBJ2-2|few
CASSQDGDRKTGELFF
TGTGCCAGCAGCCAAGATGGTGACAGGAAAACCGGGGAGCTGTTTTTT
>TRBV5-1|NA|TRBJ2-3|NA
CASSSESGSTDTQYF
TGCGCCAGCAGCTCTGAAAGCGGAAGCACAGATACGCAGTATTTT
>TRBV5-4|NA|TRBJ1-2|once
CASSSAQDSYGYTF
TGTGCCAGCAGCTCAGCCCAGGATTCATATGGCTACACCTTC
>TRBV11-3|TRBD1|TRBJ2-1|NA
CASSYRDREDQFF
TGTGCCAGCAGCTACCGGGACAGGGAAGATCAGTTCTTC
>TRBV6-1|NA|TRBJ1-6|once
CASSEWGGASSPLHF
TGTGCCAGCAGTGAATGGGGGGGGGCGAGTTCACCCCTCCACTTT
>TRBV4-1|TRBD2|TRBJ2-7|NA
CASSQHAGKASGRNYEQYF
TGCGCCAGCAGCCAACACGCAGGGAAAGCTAGCGGGAGGAACTACGAGCAGTACTTC
>TRBV19|TRBD1|TRBJ2-7|NA
CASSIAGTVSSYEQYF
TGTGCCAGTAGTATAGCCGGGACAGTGAGCTCCTACGAGCAGTACTTC
>TRBV30|NA|TRBJ2-5|NA
CAWSLSGGAETQYF
TGTGCCTGGAGTCTATCTGGGGGCGCGGAGACCCAGTACTTC
>TRBV7-2|TRBD2|TRBJ2-1|NA
CASSLDGRSGNEQFF
TGTGCCAGCAGCTTAGACGGGAGGTCAGGCAATGAGCAGTTCTTC
>TRBV16|TRBD1|TRBJ1-6|NA
CASSPQDRWNSPLHF
TGTGCCAGCAGCCCGCAGGACAGGTGGAATTCACCCCTCCACTTT
>TRBV27|TRBD2|TRBJ2-5|NA
CASSLVPAGTSGRARETQYF
TGTGCCAGCAGTTTAGTCCCCGCCGGGACTAGCGGGAGGGCCCGAGAGACCCAGTACTTC
>TRBV30|NA|TRBJ1-1|few
CAWSVQDEAFF
TGTGCCTGGAGTGTACAAGATGAAGCTTTCTTT
>TRBV7-8|NA|TRBJ2-3|NA
CASSLAKYQTNTVTQYF
TGTGCCAGCAGCTTAGCGAAGTATCAAACAAACACAGTTACGCAGTATTTT
>TRBV14|NA|TRBJ1-2|once
CASSQDRNYGYTF
TGCGCCAGCAGCCAAGACAGGAACTATGGCTACACCTTC
>TRBV5-1|TRBD2|TRBJ2-5|few
CASSLLGGEETQYF
TGCGCCAGCAGCTTGTTGGGAGGGGAGGAGACCCAGTACTTC
>TRBV27|NA|TRBJ2-4|NA
CASGKSSAMLAKNIQYF
TGTGCCAGCGGTAAATCCTCCGCTATGCTAGCCAAAAACATTCAGTACTTC
>TRBV19|NA|TRBJ1-4|NA
CASANPWTDPSEKLFF
TGTGCCAGTGCAAACCCCTGGACAGACCCTTCCGAAAAACTGTTTTTT
>TRBV5-1|TRBD1|TRBJ1-2|NA
CASSQTARGSWLFPYGYTF
TGCGCCAGCAGCCAAACCGCCAGGGGGAGTTGGCTGTTCCCCTATGGCTACACCTTC
>TRBV9|TRBD1|TRBJ1-6|once
CASSVGPNRGNNSPLHF
TGTGCCAGCAGCGTAGGCCCGAACAGGGGGAATAATTCACCCCTCCACTTT
>TRBV7-9|TRBD1|TRBJ2-7|NA
CSSSPRTGFTLSSYEQYF
TGTTCCAGCAGCCCGCGGACAGGGTTTACTCTTAGCTCCTACGAGCAGTACTTC
>TRBV5-1|NA|TRBJ2-3|NA
CASSLGEVRTDTQYF
TGCGCCAGCAGCTTGGGAGAGGTTAGGACAGATACGCAGTATTTT